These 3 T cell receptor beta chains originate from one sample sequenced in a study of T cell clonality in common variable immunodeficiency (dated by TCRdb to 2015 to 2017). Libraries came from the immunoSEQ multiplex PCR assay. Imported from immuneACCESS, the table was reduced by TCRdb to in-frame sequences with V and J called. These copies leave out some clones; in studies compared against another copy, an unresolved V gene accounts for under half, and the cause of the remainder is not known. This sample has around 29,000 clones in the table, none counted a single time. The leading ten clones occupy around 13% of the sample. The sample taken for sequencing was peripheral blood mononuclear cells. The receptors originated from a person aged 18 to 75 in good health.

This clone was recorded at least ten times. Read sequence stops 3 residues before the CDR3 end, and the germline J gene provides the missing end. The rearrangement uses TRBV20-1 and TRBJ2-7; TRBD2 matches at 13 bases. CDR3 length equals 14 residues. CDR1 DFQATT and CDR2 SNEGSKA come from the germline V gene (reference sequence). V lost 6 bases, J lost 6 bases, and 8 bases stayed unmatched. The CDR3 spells CSAPQLAGGFEQYF. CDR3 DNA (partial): TGCAGTGCCCCACAACTAGCGGGGGGGTTCGAG.

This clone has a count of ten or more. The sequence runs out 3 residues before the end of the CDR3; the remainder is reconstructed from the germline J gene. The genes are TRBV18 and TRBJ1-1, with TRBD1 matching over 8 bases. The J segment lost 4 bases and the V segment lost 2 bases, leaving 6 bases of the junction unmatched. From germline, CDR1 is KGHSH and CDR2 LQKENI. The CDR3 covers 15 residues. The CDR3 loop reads CASSPVLQGGTEAFF. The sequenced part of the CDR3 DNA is TGTGCCAGCTCACCAGTCCTACAGGGGGGCACTGAA.

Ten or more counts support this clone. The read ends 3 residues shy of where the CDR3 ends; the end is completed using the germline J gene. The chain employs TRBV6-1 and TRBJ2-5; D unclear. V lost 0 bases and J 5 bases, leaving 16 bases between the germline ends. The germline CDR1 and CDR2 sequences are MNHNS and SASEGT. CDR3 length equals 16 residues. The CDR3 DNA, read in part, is TGTGCCAGCAGTGAAGCGCTTCAAGCCACCCGGGAGACC. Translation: CASSEALQATRET. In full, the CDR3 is CASSEALQATRETQYF.